This TCR beta chain originates from a study of blood T cell repertoires in COVID-19. Study information: Sites across the United States, Italy and Spain contributed samples from acute and convalescent COVID-19. Nucleic acid was either cDNA or gDNA, and it came from T cells, B-cell-depleted T cells, or PBMCs.

The germline V gene encodes CDR1 SEHNR and CDR2 FQNEAQ (reference sequence). This CDR3 spans 13 amino acids. V lost 7 bases and J lost 4; bases outside the gene matches: 6. In the authors' workflow: Cell counts per sample came from amplifying reference gene primers. Repertoires were generated with immunoSEQ multiplex PCR, while TCRdb's copy carries only in-frame clones and drops some. D and trimming come from the DNA, and the V and J calls and clone size come from that table. The sample lists 230,000 or so clones; over 75% were seen once. The receptor comes from a human donor in a cohort sampled during active COVID-19. What was sequenced was peripheral blood. The chain couples TRBV7-9 to TRBJ2-5, with TRBD2 matching over 7 bases. The CDR3 loop is CASMGGPSETQYF. The CDR3 nucleotides read TGTGCCAGCATGGGAGGGCCTTCAGAGACCCAGTACTTC.